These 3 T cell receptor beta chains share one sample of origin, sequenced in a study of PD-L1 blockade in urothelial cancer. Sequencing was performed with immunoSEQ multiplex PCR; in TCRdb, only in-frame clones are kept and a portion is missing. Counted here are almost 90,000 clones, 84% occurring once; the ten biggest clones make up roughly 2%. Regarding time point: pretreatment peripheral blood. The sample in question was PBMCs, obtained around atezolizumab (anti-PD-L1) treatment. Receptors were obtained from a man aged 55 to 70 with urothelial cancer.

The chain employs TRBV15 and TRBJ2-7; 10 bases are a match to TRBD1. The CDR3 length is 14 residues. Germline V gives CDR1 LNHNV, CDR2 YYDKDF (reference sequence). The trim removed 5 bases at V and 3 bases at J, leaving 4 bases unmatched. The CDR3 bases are TGTGCCACCAGCCGAGGGACAGGGGACTACGAGCAGTACTTC. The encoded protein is CATSRGTGDYEQYF.

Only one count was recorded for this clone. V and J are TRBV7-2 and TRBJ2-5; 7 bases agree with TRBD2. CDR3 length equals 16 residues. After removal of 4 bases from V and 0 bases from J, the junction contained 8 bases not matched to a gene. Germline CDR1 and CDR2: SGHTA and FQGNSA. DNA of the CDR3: TGTGCCAGCAGCTCCAGACCGGGGGGTTACCAAGAGACCCAGTACTTC. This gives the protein CASSSRPGGYQETQYF. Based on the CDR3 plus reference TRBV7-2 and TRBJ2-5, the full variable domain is GAGVSQSPSNKVTEKGKDVELRCDPISGHTALYWYRQSLGQGLEFLIYFQGNSAPDKSGLPSDRFSAERTGGSVSTLTIQRTQQEDSAVYLCASSSRPGGYQETQYFGPGTRLLVL.

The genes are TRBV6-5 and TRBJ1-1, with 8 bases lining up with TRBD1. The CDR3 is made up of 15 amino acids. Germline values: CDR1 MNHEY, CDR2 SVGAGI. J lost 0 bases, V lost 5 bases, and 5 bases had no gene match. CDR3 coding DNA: TGTGCCAGCAGTAAACCGGGACAGGTGAACACTGAAGCTTTCTTT. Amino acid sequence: CASSKPGQVNTEAFF.